This section outlines one T cell receptor (beta chain) sequence together with its context. A second PCR, run for roughly 7 to 11 cycles, used a sample-barcoded 5' primer plus a J-beta primer mix. Every single cDNA molecule received a tag from a template-switch adaptor with 12 random nucleotides. MiXCR was run by TCRdb on the 5' RACE reads, yielding one entry per CDR3 protein. The table lists 1.4 million or so distinct CDR3 sequences, approximately 39% of them singletons. The CDR3 has 14 amino acids. Per germline, CDR1 DFQATT and CDR2 SNEGSKA (reference sequence). The data were obtained in a study of blood T cells in healthy people across ages. The donors, all healthy, were Caucasians living in Russia, aged roughly 6 to 100.

The sequenced material came from blood. This rearrangement joins TRBV20-1 to TRBJ1-6; 8 bases fit TRBD1. This sequence was found in a woman between 18 and 30 years old in good health. The CDR3 sequence: CSIQGGDYNSPLHF. CDR3 sequence (DNA): TGCAGCATACAGGGGGGGGACTATAATTCACCCCTCCACTTT.